Below, 23 T cell receptor beta chains from the same sample are listed, as sequenced in a study of T-cell memory formation after mild COVID-19. TCRdb reprocessed the 5' RACE reads via MiXCR and lists one record per CDR3 protein. The data show approximately 290,000 distinct CDR3 sequences, with approximately 15% seen just once and more than 20% held by the top ten. Sample: PBMCs or a T cell subset sorted from them (not recorded which). Receptor source: a man younger than 35 who had mild COVID-19 (a few samples of this study predate the infection). Cell type and time point are not known.

The V and J genes are TRBV20-1 and TRBJ2-3, with 13 nucleotides matching TRBD2. The V gene end was trimmed by 7 bases and the J gene end by 4 bases; junction bases not matched to a gene: 14. In germline, CDR1 is DFQATT, CDR2 SNEGSKA (reference sequence). The CDR3 length is 17 residues. The CDR3 nucleotides are TGCAGTGTTCGGCCCCAACTAGCGGGGGGGATCCCAGATACGCAGTATTTT. Protein: CSVRPQLAGGIPDTQYF.

Ten or more counts support this clonotype. The chain carries TRBV6-2 or TRBV6-3 and TRBJ2-7; 8 positions match TRBD2. The J segment lost 1 base and the V segment lost 4 bases, leaving 15 bases of the junction unmatched. The V gene's germline CDR1 is MNHEY and CDR2 SVGEGT. The CDR3 spans 18 residues. In DNA, the CDR3 is TGTGCCAGCAGTTCCGTCATACCACGCGGACTAGCTTCCTACGAGCAGTACGTC. Its translation is CASSSVIPRGLASYEQYV.

J is TRBJ1-1 and V is TRBV5-1; D unclear. The CDR3 is 13 residues long. Germline V lookup: CDR1 SGHRS, CDR2 YFSETQ. V lost 4 bases and J lost 2, with 9 bases in between. The CDR3 region is CASSNQINTEAFF. In nucleotides, the CDR3 is TGCGCCAGCAGCAACCAGATAAACACTGAAGCTTTCTTT.

The gene calls are TRBV10-2 and TRBJ1-6; D is possibly TRBD1 (6 bases). The V end lost 6 bases, the J end lost 7 bases, and 19 bases lay between the germline ends. CDR3 size: 16 residues. Germline V CDR1 and CDR2: WSHSY, SAAADI. This CDR3 is CASSVQGTPRNSPLHF. CDR3 DNA: TGCGCCAGCAGCGTACAGGGCACCCCGCGGAATTCACCCCTCCACTTT.

This sequence joins TRBV7-2 and TRBJ1-3, with D tentatively TRBD1 (6 bases). V was pared by 4 bases and J by 0 bases, with 19 bases between. CDR3 size: 18 residues. Germline V gene lookup returns CDR1 SGHTA and CDR2 FQGNSA. CDR3 region: CASSSRRDTLFSGNTIYF. The CDR3 DNA reads TGTGCCAGCAGCTCCAGACGGGACACTCTCTTCTCTGGAAACACCATATATTTT.

In this sample, this clonotype turned up many times. The rearrangement joins TRBV4-3 to TRBJ2-1; 12 bases align to TRBD2. From germline, CDR1 is LGHNA and CDR2 YSLEER. After removal of 2 bases from V and 7 bases from J, the junction contained 3 bases not matched to a gene. The CDR3 totals 15 residues. CDR3 nucleotides: TGCGCCAGCAGCCAACCTAGCGGGGGGGTAAATGAGCAGTTCTTC. It encodes CASSQPSGGVNEQFF.

This clonotype was recorded a few times. This sequence joins TRBV4-1 and TRBJ2-5; perhaps TRBD1 as D (5 bases). CDR1 and CDR2 from the germline V gene are MGHRA and YSYEKL. The CDR3 length is 16 residues. Trimming stripped 4 bases from V and 3 bases from J, with 18 bases between. The CDR3 region is CASSRGRGRVEETQYF. The CDR3 DNA reads as TGCGCCAGCAGCCGTGGCCGTGGCAGGGTGGAAGAGACCCAGTACTTC.

The chain joins TRBV11-3 to TRBJ1-3; D unresolved. The CDR3 length is 15 residues. Germline V gene lookup returns CDR1 SGHNT and CDR2 YENEEA. The germline V and J ends were trimmed by 0 bases and 0 bases, with 6 bases remaining between them. The CDR3 DNA is TGTGCCAGCAGCTTAGAGGCAGACTCTGGAAACACCATATATTTT. Translated: CASSLEADSGNTIYF. Supplemented by reference TRBV11-3 and TRBJ1-3, the full variable domain reads EAGVVQSPRYKIIEKKQPVAFWCNPISGHNTLYWYLQNLGQGPELLIRYENEEAVDDSQLPKDRFSAERLKGVDSTLKIQPAELGDSAVYLCASSLEADSGNTIYFGEGSWLTVV.

This clonotype was detected only a few times. The rearrangement links TRBV7-2 to TRBJ2-7; D is perhaps TRBD2 (6 bases). This CDR3 is 15 amino acids long. V was trimmed by 5 bases and J by 1 base, leaving 15 bases between them. The germline V gene encodes CDR1 SGHTA and CDR2 FQGNSA. CDR3 in DNA: TGTGCCAGCAGCGCGCACGGCGGGGCTTCCTACGAGCAGTACTTC. Translation: CASSAHGGASYEQYF.

The chain has TRBV5-1 and TRBJ2-5, with D tentatively TRBD2 (5 bases). The CDR3 length is 15 residues. CDR1 is SGHRS and CDR2 is YFSETQ in the germline V gene. The V end lost 2 bases, the J end lost 4 bases, and 15 bases lay between the germline ends. The CDR3 loop reads CASSLRPGEGETQYF. The CDR3 bases are TGCGCCAGCAGCTTACGTCCCGGGGAAGGAGAGACCCAGTACTTC.

The chain carries TRBV5-4 and TRBJ2-3; no clear D gene. V was clipped by 4 bases and J by 2 bases, with 8 bases between them. This CDR3 spans 13 amino acids. The germline V gene encodes CDR1 SGHNT and CDR2 YYREEE (reference sequence). DNA for the CDR3: TGTGCCAGCAGCCGGAGTACCACAGATACGCAGTATTTT. Translation: CASSRSTTDTQYF.

The chain carries TRBV3-1 and TRBJ1-6, with 10 nucleotides matching TRBD1. V was pared by 1 base and J by 7 bases, with 1 base of the junction left unmatched. The CDR3 runs to 15 residues. Germline CDR1 is LGHDT and CDR2 is YNNKEL (reference sequence). For the CDR3, the DNA is TGTGCCAGCAGCCAAGGACAGGGGGCGAATTCACCCCTCCACTTT. Translation: CASSQGQGANSPLHF.

V is TRBV7-8 and J is TRBJ2-5, with 8 bases fitting TRBD2. V lost 3 bases to trimming and J lost 3 bases; unmatched junction nucleotides: 9. CDR1 is SGHVS and CDR2 is FQNEAQ in the germline V gene. The CDR3 loop spans 16 amino acids. The CDR3 nucleotides are TGTGCCAGCAGCTTGGTGGTGGGGACTAGTAAAGAGACCCAGTACTTC. Translated: CASSLVVGTSKETQYF.

Many counts were recorded for this clonotype. The chain uses TRBV18 and TRBJ2-1; no firm D call. Germline V gene sequence: CDR1 KGHSH, CDR2 LQKENI. This CDR3 contains 13 residues. Trimming removed 3 bases from V and 7 bases from J, with 10 bases in between. The CDR3 DNA reads as TGTGCCAGCTCACCGCCCTCGGAGAATGAGCAGTTCTTC. Translating it yields CASSPPSENEQFF.

This clonotype was seen ten or more times. The V gene is TRBV20-1, the J gene TRBJ1-2; no definite D call. The V end was cut by 6 bases, the J end by 1 base, with 6 bases between. The CDR3 contains 11 residues. Germline V gene lookup returns CDR1 DFQATT and CDR2 SNEGSKA (reference sequence). CDR3 sequence (DNA): TGCAGTGCACGCATTAACTATGGCTACACCTTC. It encodes CSARINYGYTF.

This clonotype was detected only a few times. The J gene is TRBJ1-2, the V gene TRBV7-3; D is undetermined. CDR1 is SGHTA, CDR2 FQGTGA, per germline. This CDR3 has 12 residues. Trimming removed 1 base at V and 8 bases at J, with 8 bases between. The CDR3, as DNA: TGTGCCAGCAGCTTAAGTGGGGAGGGCTACACCTTC. This gives the protein CASSLSGEGYTF.

The chain is built from TRBV10-1 and TRBJ2-2; D is perhaps TRBD1 or TRBD2 (6 bases each). CDR1 WNHNN and CDR2 SYGVQD come from the germline V gene (reference sequence). V lost 4 bases to trimming and J lost 6 bases, with 12 bases between them. The CDR3 runs 14 residues. CDR3 loop: CASSVGGRAGELFF. In nucleotides, the CDR3 is TGCGCCAGCAGTGTTGGGGGGCGCGCCGGGGAGCTGTTTTTT.

V and J are TRBV28 and TRBJ1-2; 10 bases line up with TRBD1. Germline CDR1 and CDR2: MDHEN and SYDVKM. This CDR3 is built from 15 residues. V lost 4 bases, J lost 5 bases, and 7 bases stayed unmatched. The DNA for the CDR3 is TGTGCCAGCAGTTCCGGGACAGGGGTCGGATATGGCTACACCTTC. This gives the protein CASSSGTGVGYGYTF.

This clonotype has a handful of counts. V is TRBV7-6 and J is TRBJ2-1; 8 nucleotides line up with TRBD1. The germline V gene encodes CDR1 SGHVS and CDR2 FNYEAQ. The CDR3 sequence is 15 residues long. V shed 5 bases and J 9 bases; nucleotides not matched to a gene: 12. The CDR3 protein is CASSPATGVRGEQFF. DNA for the CDR3: TGTGCCAGCAGCCCTGCGACAGGGGTTCGGGGTGAGCAGTTCTTC.

A word on this clonotype: At one boundary the junction diverges from the germline segment, which might be a read error. The chain uses TRBV20-1 and TRBJ1-2; 9 nucleotides match TRBD1. The CDR3 loop spans 15 amino acids. In germline, CDR1 is DFQATT, CDR2 SNEGSKA (reference sequence). The CDR3 region is CSARASWDRDYGYTF. The DNA for the CDR3 is TGCAGTGCCAGAGCTTCGTGGGACAGGGACTATGGCTACACCTTC.

The V gene is TRBV9, the J gene TRBJ2-3; 12 bases are shared with TRBD2. This CDR3 region has 16 residues. Germline V gene sequence: CDR1 SGDLS, CDR2 YYNGEE. Unmatched junction bases numbered 5, after V lost 2 bases and J lost 4 bases. The CDR3 protein is CASSVASGGAADTQYF. The DNA for the CDR3 is TGTGCCAGCAGCGTTGCTAGCGGGGGGGCCGCAGATACGCAGTATTTT.

The chain combines TRBV9 with TRBJ2-5, with D possibly being TRBD2 (7 bases). CDR3 length equals 17 residues. Between the trimmed V and J ends, which lost 3 bases and 1 base, there was a span of 19 bases. Germline loops: CDR1 SGDLS, CDR2 YYNGEE. The CDR3 nucleotides read TGTGCCAGCAGCGGGTGGGAGGGAAGGACAGCCCAAGAGACCCAGTACTTC. This sequence encodes CASSGWEGRTAQETQYF.

This clonotype was recorded many times. V is TRBV20-1 and J is TRBJ2-1, with 14 positions matching TRBD2. The CDR3 length is 14 residues. Germline assignment: CDR1 DFQATT and CDR2 SNEGSKA (reference sequence). Losses at the gene ends were 3 bases for V and 7 bases for J; bases not matched to a gene: 2. CDR3 in amino acids: CSARGLAGENEQFF. The CDR3 coding sequence is TGCAGTGCTAGGGGACTAGCGGGGGAGAATGAGCAGTTCTTC.